Presented here are 29 T cell receptor beta chains from one specimen sequenced in a study of blood T cell repertoires in COVID-19. Some clones are missing from TCRdb's copy, which holds only in-frame ones; the method was immunoSEQ multiplex PCR. Here the sample spans a few hundred thousand clones, about 88% being singletons. Sequenced material: PBMCs or T cells enriched from blood (not recorded which). Receptor source: a man under 40 with acute COVID-19.

The rearrangement joins TRBV28 to TRBJ1-1, with TRBD1 as a possible D gene (5 bases). The germline gives CDR1 MDHEN, CDR2 SYDVKM. Trimming cost V 6 bases and J 5 bases, with 13 bases left between them. CDR3 length: 13 amino acids. CDR3 DNA sequence: TGTGCCAGCAGGGGCCCGGGGGTGACTGAAGCTTTCTTT. This sequence encodes CASRGPGVTEAFF.

V and J are TRBV29-1 and TRBJ1-1; D remains unclear. This CDR3 comprises 12 residues. Germline CDR1 and CDR2: SQVTM and ANQGSEA. With 8 bases removed from V and 2 bases from J, the gap between germline ends came to 12 bases. CDR3 residues: CSTRHVNTEAFF. CDR3 nucleotides: TGCAGCACCAGACACGTAAACACTGAAGCTTTCTTT.

The chain couples TRBV24-1 to TRBJ2-5; 9 bases agree with TRBD1. V shed 3 bases and J 7 bases; nucleotides not matched to a gene: 5. In germline, CDR1 is KGHDR, CDR2 SFDVKD. The CDR3 is made up of 14 amino acids. Written as DNA, the CDR3 is TGTGCCACCAGTGATCCCGGGACAGGGCTGACCCAGTACTTC. It specifies CATSDPGTGLTQYF.

This chain links TRBV6-5 with TRBJ2-7; unclear D gene. The V gene lost 2 bases and the J gene lost 3 bases, with 11 bases spanning the gap. The V gene's germline CDR1 is MNHEY and CDR2 SVGAGI. This CDR3 has 14 residues. The CDR3 sequence: CASSYGPPGYEQYV. DNA of the CDR3: TGTGCCAGCAGTTACGGCCCCCCAGGCTACGAGCAGTACGTC.

This clone was seen a few times. The genes are TRBV9 and TRBJ1-1, with D maybe TRBD1 (6 bases). V shed 1 base and J shed 1 base, with 11 bases lying between them. Germline loops: CDR1 SGDLS, CDR2 YYNGEE. The CDR3 covers 15 residues. In DNA, the CDR3 is TGTGCCAGCAGCGTATCCGCGACAGGGAACACTGAAGCTTTCTTT. Protein product: CASSVSATGNTEAFF.

The count of this clone is one. This sequence joins TRBV29-1 and TRBJ2-2; tentatively, D is TRBD1 (6 bases). The CDR3 sequence is 17 residues long. Trimming removed 6 bases at V and 0 bases at J, with 20 bases between. Germline V gene data show CDR1 as SQVTM and CDR2 as ANQGSEA. This chain's CDR3 is CSVISTGQSANTGELFF. The DNA of the CDR3 is TGCAGCGTGATTAGTACGGGACAATCAGCGAACACCGGGGAGCTGTTTTTT.

Details on this clone: One end of the junction is discordant with germline, which a read error may explain. CDR3 sequence: CASSFGTGGASGNTIYF. CDR3 in DNA: TGTGCCAGCAGCTTCGGGACAGGGGGCGCCTCTGGAAACACCATATATTTT. The gene calls are TRBV5-1 and TRBJ1-3; 12 positions match TRBD1. The CDR3 sequence is 17 residues long. Germline CDR1 reads SGHRS; CDR2 reads YFSETQ.

The rearrangement links TRBV6-1 to TRBJ1-2; D not resolved. The germline CDR1 and CDR2 sequences are MNHNS and SASEGT. The V end was cut by 2 bases, the J end by 5 bases, with 9 bases between. CDR3 length: 13 amino acids. The CDR3 sequence: CASSEMRFYGYTF. The CDR3 region has the DNA TGTGCCAGCAGTGAAATGAGGTTTTATGGCTACACCTTC.

This clone was recorded many times. This chain connects TRBV6-6 to TRBJ1-2; D gene unclear. The CDR3 loop spans 14 amino acids. Germline CDR1 and CDR2: MNHNY and SVGAGI (reference sequence). V was pared by 2 bases and J by 2 bases, with 9 bases between. DNA of the CDR3: TGTGCCAGCAGTTACATGGGAGAGAACTATGGCTACACCTTC. This sequence encodes CASSYMGENYGYTF.

This clone was seen a handful of times. J is TRBJ2-3 and V is TRBV5-4; D gene ambiguous. V lost 2 bases, J lost 4 bases, and 8 bases lay in between. Germline V gene lookup returns CDR1 SGHNT and CDR2 YYREEE (reference sequence). The length of the CDR3 is 13 residues. The CDR3 loop reads CASSFGRSDTQYF. The CDR3 DNA sequence: TGTGCCAGCAGCTTTGGGCGATCAGATACGCAGTATTTT. Together with reference TRBV5-4 and TRBJ2-3, the CDR3 gives the full variable domain: ETGVTQSPTHLIKTRGQQVTLRCSSQSGHNTVSWYQQALGQGPQFIFQYYREEENGRGNFPPRFSGLQFPNYSSELNVNALELDDSALYLCASSFGRSDTQYFGPGTRLTVL.

The rearrangement joins TRBV28 to TRBJ1-1; D gene ambiguous. V lost 3 bases and J 3 bases, leaving 5 bases between the germline ends. The V gene's germline CDR1 is MDHEN and CDR2 SYDVKM. The CDR3 sequence is 12 residues long. Written as DNA, the CDR3 is TGTGCCAGCAGTTTGAGGGACACTGAAGCTTTCTTT. Translated: CASSLRDTEAFF.

This clone was seen more than once but under ten times. The chain employs TRBV30 and TRBJ1-5; D perhaps matches TRBD1 (6 bases). Trimming took off 1 base at V and 7 bases at J, with 11 bases between the two ends. CDR3 length: 13 residues. Germline values: CDR1 GTSNPN, CDR2 SVGIG (reference sequence). CDR3 sequence: CAWSGGGRQPQHF. The CDR3 DNA follows: TGTGCCTGGAGTGGGGGGGGCAGGCAGCCCCAGCATTTT.

The chain recombines TRBV2 with TRBJ1-1, with D perhaps TRBD1 (5 bases). The V and J ends lost 3 bases and 4 bases respectively, with 15 bases between them. The CDR3 is 15 residues long. Germline lookup yields CDR1 SNHLY and CDR2 FYNNEI. The chain's CDR3 is CASSEPGSRTTEAFF. As DNA, the CDR3 is TGTGCCAGCAGTGAGCCAGGGTCTCGGACCACTGAAGCTTTCTTT.

Concerning this clone: At one end the junction does not follow the germline gene, possibly because of a read error. The chain carries TRBV7-9 and TRBJ1-6; no firm D call. This CDR3 region has 14 residues. Germline assignment: CDR1 SEHNR and CDR2 FQNEAQ (reference sequence). CDR3 sequence: CASSLTEPNSPLHF. The CDR3 DNA follows: TGTGCCAGCAGCTTAACAGAGCCCAATTCGCCCCTCCACTTT.

V gene TRBV7-9 combines with J gene TRBJ1-6, with TRBD1 as a possible D gene (6 bases). The CDR3 has 16 residues. V lost 1 base, J lost 5 bases, and 12 bases lay in between. CDR1 and CDR2 from the germline V gene are SEHNR and FQNEAQ (reference sequence). The CDR3 DNA reads TGTGCCAGCAGCTTAGTCCACAGGGACCATAATTCACCCCTCCACTTT. It is translated as CASSLVHRDHNSPLHF.

The rearrangement joins TRBV19 to TRBJ2-1, with D possibly TRBD2 on 6 matching bases. Germline assignment: CDR1 LNHDA and CDR2 SQIVND (reference sequence). Between the trimmed V and J ends, which lost 3 bases and 9 bases, there was a span of 9 bases. CDR3 length equals 12 residues. CDR3 sequence reads: CASSILRGEQFF. Here the CDR3 DNA reads TGTGCCAGTAGTATTTTGCGGGGTGAGCAGTTCTTC.

The rearrangement uses TRBV11-2 and TRBJ2-7, with TRBD1 as a possible D gene (5 bases). This CDR3 spans 15 amino acids. V was cut by 4 bases and J by 0 bases, with 13 bases left in between. Germline-derived CDR1 and CDR2 are SGHAT and FQNNGV. Here the CDR3 DNA reads TGTGCCAGCAGCTATAAATGGGGCTACTCCTACGAGCAGTACGTC. Translation gives CASSYKWGYSYEQYV.

V gene TRBV5-1 combines with J gene TRBJ2-5; 7 bases align to TRBD1. The CDR3 extends over 14 amino acids. Per germline, CDR1 SGHRS and CDR2 YFSETQ. V shed 0 bases and J 4 bases; nucleotides not matched to a gene: 3. CDR3 coding DNA: TGCGCCAGCAGCTTGGGAGGGGGCGGAGAGACCCAGTACTTC. It yields the protein CASSLGGGGETQYF.

This rearrangement joins TRBV11-2 to TRBJ1-2; tentative D call: TRBD1 (6 bases). The CDR3 contains 14 residues. Germline loops: CDR1 SGHAT, CDR2 FQNNGV. Deletions cut 0 bases from V and 4 bases from J, with 9 bases between. The CDR3 DNA reads as TGTGCCAGCAGCTTAGAGGGGGCTGGCTATGGCTACACCTTC. It codes for CASSLEGAGYGYTF. Variable domain in full (rest from reference TRBV11-2 and TRBJ1-2): EAGVAQSPRYKIIEKRQSVAFWCNPISGHATLYWYQQILGQGPKLLIQFQNNGVVDDSQLPKDRFSAERLKGVDSTLKIQPAKLEDSAVYLCASSLEGAGYGYTFGSGTRLTVV.

V gene TRBV19 combines with J gene TRBJ1-2; 7 nucleotides line up with TRBD1. Germline V lookup: CDR1 LNHDA, CDR2 SQIVND (reference sequence). After removal of 7 bases from V and 2 bases from J, the junction contained 7 bases not matched to a gene. This CDR3 comprises 14 residues. CDR3: CASTRQGTNYGYTF. The CDR3, as DNA: TGTGCCAGTACCCGACAGGGTACAAACTATGGCTACACCTTC.

The gene calls are TRBV6-5 and TRBJ1-2, with TRBD1 as a possible D gene (6 bases). The V and J ends lost 8 bases and 6 bases respectively, with 22 bases between them. In germline, CDR1 is MNHEY, CDR2 SVGAGI. This CDR3 is 15 amino acids long. The chain's CDR3 is CASHSNTGFWDGYTF. The CDR3 nucleotides are TGTGCCAGCCACTCAAACACAGGGTTCTGGGATGGCTACACCTTC.

V and J are TRBV15 and TRBJ2-2, with 7 bases lining up with TRBD2. The germline CDR1 and CDR2 sequences are LNHNV and YYDKDF (reference sequence). The CDR3 runs 13 residues. The ends lost 11 bases at V and 3 bases at J; junction bases unmatched: 6. The CDR3 spells CAAGVSHTGELFF. CDR3 DNA: TGTGCCGCGGGGGTATCGCACACCGGGGAGCTGTTTTTT.

This clone was recorded many times. The J gene is TRBJ2-1, the V gene TRBV12-3 or TRBV12-4; perhaps TRBD2 as D (6 bases). Deletions cut 3 bases from V and 5 bases from J, with 8 bases between. The CDR3 is made up of 13 amino acids. The CDR3 DNA sequence: TGTGCCAGCAGTTTTCGGGAGAACAATGAGCAGTTCTTC. Encoded protein: CASSFRENNEQFF.

This clone was found once. The chain recombines TRBV5-6 with TRBJ1-1; D is undetermined. The ends were cut back, 4 bases at V and 0 bases at J, with 13 bases in the middle. The CDR3 totals 15 residues. CDR1 is SGHDT, CDR2 YYEEEE, per germline. CDR3 coding DNA: TGTGCCAGCAGCCGGTGGGAGGGCGTGAACACTGAAGCTTTCTTT. Translating it yields CASSRWEGVNTEAFF.

This chain joins TRBV14 and TRBJ2-1; perhaps TRBD1 as D (6 bases). This CDR3 comprises 15 residues. Germline values: CDR1 SGHDN, CDR2 FVKESK. Trimming left V 4 bases short and J 0 bases short, with 10 bases between. Here the CDR3 reads CASSLHRASYNEQFF. The CDR3 DNA reads TGTGCCAGCAGCCTCCACAGGGCCTCCTACAATGAGCAGTTCTTC.

The V gene is TRBV6-4, the J gene TRBJ2-1, with 7 bases matching TRBD2. Trimming took 3 bases from V and 0 from J; bases not matched to a gene: 2. Germline V gives CDR1 MRHNA, CDR2 SNTAGT. The CDR3 extends over 15 amino acids. The CDR3 loop is CASSEGGSSYNEQFF. In DNA form, the CDR3 reads TGTGCCAGCAGTGAGGGCGGGAGCTCCTACAATGAGCAGTTCTTC.

The chain carries TRBV29-1 and TRBJ1-2; D gene uncertain. CDR3 size: 12 residues. Trimming shortened V by 1 base and J by 9 bases, and 12 bases separated the two germline ends. In germline, CDR1 is SQVTM, CDR2 ANQGSEA. The CDR3 loop is CSVEVADLSYTF. The CDR3 region has the DNA TGCAGCGTTGAAGTGGCGGATTTGAGCTACACCTTC.

Of note for this clone: One end of the junction fails to match germline, which may point to a read error. J is TRBJ2-2 and V is TRBV5-1; 9 nucleotides match TRBD2. Germline assignment: CDR1 SGHRS and CDR2 YFSETQ. The CDR3 is made up of 18 amino acids. The CDR3 here is CASSLVSSGTPFPGELFF. The DNA for the CDR3 is TGTGCCAGCAGCTTGGTGTCTAGCGGGACCCCTTTCCCCGGGGAGCTGTTTTTT. The full variable domain, in which reference TRBV5-1 and TRBJ2-2 provide the parts outside the CDR3, is KAGVTQTPRYLIKTRGQQVTLSCSPISGHRSVSWYQQTPGQGLQFLFEYFSETQRNKGNFPGRFSGRQFSNSRSEMNVSTLELGDSALYLCASSLVSSGTPFPGELFFGEGSRLTVL.

This chain links TRBV4-3 with TRBJ2-2, with TRBD2 matching 13 bases. There are 17 residues in the CDR3. V shed 3 bases and J 0 bases; nucleotides not matched to a gene: 1. Germline lookup yields CDR1 LGHNA and CDR2 YSLEER. The CDR3 nucleotides are TGCGCCAGCAGCCAGGGACTAGCGGGACCGAACACCGGGGAGCTGTTTTTT. Its translation: CASSQGLAGPNTGELFF.